Listed here are 3 T cell receptor beta chains from one sample, sequenced in a study of regulatory T cells in long-lasting Graves disease. The time point here: newly diagnosed GD, antithyroid drugs for less than 3 months. The authors made the TCR library using RNA they extracted from PBMCs. Library construction for TCR beta used iRepertoire HTBI primers and Arm-PCR of CDR3 regions. Each CDR3 protein is one row after TCRdb ran MiXCR on the multiplex PCR reads. The repertoire consists of 360,000 or so distinct CDR3 sequences, with 16% occurring once and the leading ten covering 20%. The same sample was also used in a study of T cells in Graves' hyperthyroidism and ophthalmopathy.

The source was peripheral blood mononuclear cells (PBMCs), collected at new diagnosis, from a patient treated with antithyroid drugs. These receptor sequences come from a woman aged 18-29 years with Graves disease.

This clonotype was counted at least ten times. The chain uses TRBV28 and TRBJ1-2, with D perhaps TRBD1 (5 bases). The germline CDR1 and CDR2 sequences are MDHEN and SYDVKM. Trimming shortened V by 3 bases and J by 8 bases, and 13 bases separated the two germline ends. The CDR3 sequence is 13 residues long. CDR3 sequence reads: CASSFGTGPGYTF. The CDR3 coding sequence is TGTGCCAGCAGTTTCGGGACGGGACCCGGCTACACCTTC.

In its sample, this clonotype was seen a few times. The chain carries TRBV28 and TRBJ1-2; perhaps TRBD1 as D (5 bases). The CDR3 runs 15 residues. V was trimmed by 3 bases and J by 2 bases, leaving 13 bases between them. Germline V gives CDR1 MDHEN, CDR2 SYDVKM. The CDR3 region is CASSFQGGWNYGYTF. The CDR3 nucleotides read TGTGCCAGCAGTTTCCAGGGAGGGTGGAACTATGGCTACACCTTC.

A remark on this clonotype: This may be a read error: a much more frequent sequence differs by one nucleotide. The chain carries TRBV3-1 and TRBJ2-7, with TRBD1 matching 9 bases. With 10 bases clipped from V and 3 bases from J, the junction kept 13 bases outside the gene matches. CDR1 is LGHDT, CDR2 YNNKEL, per germline (reference sequence). This CDR3 has 15 residues. This chain's CDR3 is CANESFGTGNYEQYF. The CDR3 DNA reads as TGTGCCAACGAGAGCTTCGGGACAGGGAACTACGAGCAGTACTTC.